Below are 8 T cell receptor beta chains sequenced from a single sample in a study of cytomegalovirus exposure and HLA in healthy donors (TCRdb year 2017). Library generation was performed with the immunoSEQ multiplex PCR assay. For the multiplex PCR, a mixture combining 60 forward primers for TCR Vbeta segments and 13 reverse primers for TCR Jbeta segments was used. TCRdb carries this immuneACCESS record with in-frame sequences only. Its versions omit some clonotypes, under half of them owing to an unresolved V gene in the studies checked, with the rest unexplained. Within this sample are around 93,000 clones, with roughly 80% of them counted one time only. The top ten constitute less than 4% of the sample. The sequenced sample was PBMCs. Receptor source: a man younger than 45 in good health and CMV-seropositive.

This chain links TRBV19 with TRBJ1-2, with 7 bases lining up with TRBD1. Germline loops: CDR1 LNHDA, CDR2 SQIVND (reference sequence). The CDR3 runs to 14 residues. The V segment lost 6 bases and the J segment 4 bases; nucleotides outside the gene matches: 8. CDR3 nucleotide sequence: TGTGCCAGTAGCCGGGACAGCGCGACCTATGGCTACACCTTC. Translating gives CASSRDSATYGYTF.

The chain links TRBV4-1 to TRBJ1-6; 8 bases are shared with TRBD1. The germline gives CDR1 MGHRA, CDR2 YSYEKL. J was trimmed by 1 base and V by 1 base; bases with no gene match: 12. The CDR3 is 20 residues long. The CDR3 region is CASSQADDRGGRSYNSPLHF. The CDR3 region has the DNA TGCGCCAGCAGCCAAGCCGACGACAGGGGTGGTAGGTCCTATAATTCACCCCTCCACTTT.

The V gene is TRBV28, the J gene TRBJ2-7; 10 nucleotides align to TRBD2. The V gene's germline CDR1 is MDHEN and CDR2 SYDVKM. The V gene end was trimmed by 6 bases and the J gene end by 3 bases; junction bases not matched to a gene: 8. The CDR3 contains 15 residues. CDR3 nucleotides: TGTGCCAGCAGCGCCTCCGGGACTAGCGACTACGAGCAGTACTTC. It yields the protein CASSASGTSDYEQYF.

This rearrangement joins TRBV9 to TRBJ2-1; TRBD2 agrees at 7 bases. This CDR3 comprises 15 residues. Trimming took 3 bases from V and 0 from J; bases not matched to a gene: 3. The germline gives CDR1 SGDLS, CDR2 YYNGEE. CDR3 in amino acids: CASSAGGSSYNEQFF. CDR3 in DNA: TGTGCCAGCAGCGCGGGCGGGAGCTCCTACAATGAGCAGTTCTTC. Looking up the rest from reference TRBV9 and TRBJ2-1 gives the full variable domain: DSGVTQTPKHLITATGQRVTLRCSPRSGDLSVYWYQQSLDQGLQFLIQYYNGEERAKGNILERFSAQQFPDLHSELNLSSLELGDSALYFCASSAGGSSYNEQFFGPGTRLTVL.

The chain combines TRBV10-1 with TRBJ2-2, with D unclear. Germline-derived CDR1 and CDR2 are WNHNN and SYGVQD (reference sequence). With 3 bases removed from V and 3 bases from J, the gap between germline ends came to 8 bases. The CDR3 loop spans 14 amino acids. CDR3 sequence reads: CASSDYQDTGELFF. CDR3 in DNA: TGCGCCAGCAGTGATTACCAGGACACCGGGGAGCTGTTTTTT.

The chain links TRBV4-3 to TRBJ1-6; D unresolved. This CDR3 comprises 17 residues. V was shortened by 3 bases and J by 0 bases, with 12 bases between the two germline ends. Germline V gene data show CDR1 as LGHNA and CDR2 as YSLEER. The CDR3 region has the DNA TGCGCCAGCAGCCAGCCACCCTTTAGCTCCTATAATTCACCCCTCCACTTT. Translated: CASSQPPFSSYNSPLHF.

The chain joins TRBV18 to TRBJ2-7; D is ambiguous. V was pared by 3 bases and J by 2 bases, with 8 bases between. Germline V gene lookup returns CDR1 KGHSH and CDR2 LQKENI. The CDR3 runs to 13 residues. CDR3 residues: CASSPQETYEQYF. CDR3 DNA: TGTGCCAGCTCACCCCAGGAAACCTACGAGCAGTACTTC. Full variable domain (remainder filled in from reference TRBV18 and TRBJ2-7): NAGVMQNPRHLVRRRGQEARLRCSPMKGHSHVYWYRQLPEEGLKFMVYLQKENIIDESGMPKERFSAEFPKEGPSILRIQQVVRGDSAAYFCASSPQETYEQYFGPGTRLTVT.

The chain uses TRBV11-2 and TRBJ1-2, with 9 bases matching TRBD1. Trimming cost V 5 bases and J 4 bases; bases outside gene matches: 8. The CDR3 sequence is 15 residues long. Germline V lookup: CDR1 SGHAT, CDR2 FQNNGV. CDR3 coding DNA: TGTGCCAGCAGCCCCACAGGGGGCGACGGCTATGGCTACACCTTC. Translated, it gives CASSPTGGDGYGYTF.